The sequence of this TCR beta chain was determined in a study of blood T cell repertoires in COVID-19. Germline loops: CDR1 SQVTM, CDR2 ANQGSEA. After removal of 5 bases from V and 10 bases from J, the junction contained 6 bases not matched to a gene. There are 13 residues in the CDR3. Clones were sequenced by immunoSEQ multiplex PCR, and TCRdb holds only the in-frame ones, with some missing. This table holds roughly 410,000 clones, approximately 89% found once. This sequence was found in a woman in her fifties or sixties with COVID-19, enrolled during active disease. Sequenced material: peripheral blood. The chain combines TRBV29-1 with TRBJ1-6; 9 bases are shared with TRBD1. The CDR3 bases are TGCAGCGTTCTGGACAGGGGAGGGTCACCCCTCCACTTT. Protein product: CSVLDRGGSPLHF.